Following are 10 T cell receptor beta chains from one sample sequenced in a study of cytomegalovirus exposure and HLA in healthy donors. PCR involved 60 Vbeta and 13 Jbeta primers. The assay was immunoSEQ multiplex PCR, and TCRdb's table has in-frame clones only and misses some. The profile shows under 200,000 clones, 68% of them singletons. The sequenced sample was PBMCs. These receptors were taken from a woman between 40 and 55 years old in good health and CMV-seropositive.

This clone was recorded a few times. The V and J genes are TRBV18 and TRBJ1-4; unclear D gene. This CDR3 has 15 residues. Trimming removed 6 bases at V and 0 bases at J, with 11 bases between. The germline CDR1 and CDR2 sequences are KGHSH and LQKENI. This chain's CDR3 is CASSLALATNEKLFF. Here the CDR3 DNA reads TGTGCCAGCTCCTTGGCTCTTGCAACTAATGAAAAACTGTTTTTT.

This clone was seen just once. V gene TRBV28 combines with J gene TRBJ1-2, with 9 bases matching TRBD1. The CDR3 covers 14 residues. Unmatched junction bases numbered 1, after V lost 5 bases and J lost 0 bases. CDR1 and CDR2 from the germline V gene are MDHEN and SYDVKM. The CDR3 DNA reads TGTGCCAGCAGTAGACAGGGGGCTAACTATGGCTACACCTTC. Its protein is CASSRQGANYGYTF.

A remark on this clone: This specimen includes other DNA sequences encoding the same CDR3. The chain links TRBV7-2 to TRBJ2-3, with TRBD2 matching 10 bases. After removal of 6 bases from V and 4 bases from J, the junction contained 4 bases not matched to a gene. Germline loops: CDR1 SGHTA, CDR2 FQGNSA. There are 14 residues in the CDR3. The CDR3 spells CASSLGTSADTQYF. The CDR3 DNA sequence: TGTGCCAGCAGTCTCGGGACTAGCGCAGATACGCAGTATTTT.

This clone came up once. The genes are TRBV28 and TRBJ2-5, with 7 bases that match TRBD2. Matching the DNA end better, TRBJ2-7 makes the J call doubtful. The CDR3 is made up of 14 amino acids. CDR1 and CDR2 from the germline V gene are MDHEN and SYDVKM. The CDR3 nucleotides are TGTGCCACTGTGACTAGCCTCGACTCCTACGAGCAGTACTTC. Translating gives CATVTSLDSYEQYF.

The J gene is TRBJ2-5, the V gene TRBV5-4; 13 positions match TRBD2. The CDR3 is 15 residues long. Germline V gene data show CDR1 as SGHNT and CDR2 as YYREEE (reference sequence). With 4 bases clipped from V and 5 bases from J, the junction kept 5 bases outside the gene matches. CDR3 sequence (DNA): TGTGCCAGCAGCAGGACTAGCGGGGGATCGGAGACCCAGTACTTC. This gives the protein CASSRTSGGSETQYF.

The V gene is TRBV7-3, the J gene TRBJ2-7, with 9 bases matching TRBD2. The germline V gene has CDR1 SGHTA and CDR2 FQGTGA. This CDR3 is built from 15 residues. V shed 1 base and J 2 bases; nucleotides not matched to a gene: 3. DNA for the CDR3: TGTGCCAGCAGCTTAATAGCGGGGGAAACCTACGAGCAGTACTTC. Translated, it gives CASSLIAGETYEQYF.

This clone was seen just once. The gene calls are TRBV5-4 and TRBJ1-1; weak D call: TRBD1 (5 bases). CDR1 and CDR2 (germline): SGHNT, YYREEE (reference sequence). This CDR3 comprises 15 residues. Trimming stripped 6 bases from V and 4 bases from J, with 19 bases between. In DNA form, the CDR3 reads TGTGCCAGCAACGGAAAGACGGGGGGGGGCACTGAAGCTTTCTTT. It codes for CASNGKTGGGTEAFF.

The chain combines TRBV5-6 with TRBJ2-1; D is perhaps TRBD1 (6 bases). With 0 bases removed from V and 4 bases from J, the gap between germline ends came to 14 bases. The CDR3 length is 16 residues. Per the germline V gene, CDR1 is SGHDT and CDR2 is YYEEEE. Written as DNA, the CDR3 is TGTGCCAGCAGCTTGGTGGGGGCTAGGAATTACAATGAGCAGTTCTTC. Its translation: CASSLVGARNYNEQFF.

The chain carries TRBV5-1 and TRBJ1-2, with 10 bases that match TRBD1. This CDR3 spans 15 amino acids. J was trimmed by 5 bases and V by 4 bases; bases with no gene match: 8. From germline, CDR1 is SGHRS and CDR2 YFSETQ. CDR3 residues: CASSPGQGSGYGYTF. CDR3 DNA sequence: TGCGCCAGCAGCCCGGGACAGGGGAGCGGATATGGCTACACCTTC.

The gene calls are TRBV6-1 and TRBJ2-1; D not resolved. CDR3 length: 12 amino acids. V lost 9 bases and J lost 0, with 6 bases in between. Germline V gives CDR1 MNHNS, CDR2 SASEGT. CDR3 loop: CASIRSYNEQFF. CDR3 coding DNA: TGTGCCAGTATCCGCTCCTACAATGAGCAGTTCTTC.